This TCR beta chain comes out of a study of siplizumab effects on memory and regulatory T cells. The table came from immunoSEQ multiplex PCR; TCRdb's copy has only in-frame clones and leaves some out. The profile shows tens of thousands of clones, approximately 96% of them singletons. Regarding the study as a whole: The alloreactive clones that mapped to unstimulated subsets made up only a minor fraction. Contribution to the alloresponse seemed major for naive T cells, which also seemed more diverse than memory cells. Mappable alloreactive CD4+ clones came from Treg cells about 69% of the time on average with siplizumab, against 26.9% in controls. Siplizumab produced a significant drop in alloreactive sequences attributable to unstimulated CD4+ memory cells.

Worth noting for this clone: Its antigen is undetermined.

V lost 2 bases and J lost 0, with 11 bases in between. The CDR3 loop spans 15 amino acids. Germline CDR1 ENHRY, CDR2 SYGVKD. The sequence came from a human donor in good health. The chain carries TRBV10-3 and TRBJ2-7; the D gene is possibly TRBD2 (5 bases). The material sequenced was naive CD4+ T cells sorted from blood. The CDR3 loop reads CAISEGVEGSYEQYF. DNA of the CDR3: TGTGCCATCAGTGAGGGGGTAGAGGGCTCCTACGAGCAGTACTTC.